This T cell receptor beta chain was captured by sequencing in a study of blood T cell repertoires in COVID-19. TCRdb's table, derived via immunoSEQ multiplex PCR, lists solely in-frame clones and lacks some. The table shows 300,000 to 400,000 clones, with 85% to 90% occurring only once. A few counts support this clone. Per germline, CDR1 SNHLY and CDR2 FYNNEI. Trimming took off 3 bases at V and 3 bases at J, with 9 bases between the two ends. This CDR3 is 13 amino acids long. This receptor was obtained from a woman in her forties or fifties with COVID-19, enrolled during active disease. Sequencing was carried out using peripheral blood. This chain connects TRBV2 to TRBJ2-7; no firm D call. Here the CDR3 DNA reads TGTGCCAGCAGTGATTTAGCCGACTACGAGCAGTACTTC. Translating gives CASSDLADYEQYF.